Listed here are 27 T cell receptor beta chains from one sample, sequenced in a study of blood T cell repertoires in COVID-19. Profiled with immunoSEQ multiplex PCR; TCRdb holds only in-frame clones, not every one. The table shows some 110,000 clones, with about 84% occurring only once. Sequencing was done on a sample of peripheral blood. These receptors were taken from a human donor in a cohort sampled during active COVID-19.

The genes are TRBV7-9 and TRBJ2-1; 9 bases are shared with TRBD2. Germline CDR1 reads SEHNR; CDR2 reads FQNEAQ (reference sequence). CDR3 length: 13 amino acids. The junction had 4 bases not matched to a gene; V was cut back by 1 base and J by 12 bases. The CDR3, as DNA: TGTGCCAGCAGCTTAGTTGAGACTAGCGGGCAGTTCTTC. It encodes CASSLVETSGQFF.

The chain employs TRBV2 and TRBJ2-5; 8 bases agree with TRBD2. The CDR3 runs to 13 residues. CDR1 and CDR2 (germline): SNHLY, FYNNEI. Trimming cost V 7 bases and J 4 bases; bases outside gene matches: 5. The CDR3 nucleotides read TGTGCCAGCAAGGCGGGAGGTGGAGAGACCCAGTACTTC. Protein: CASKAGGGETQYF. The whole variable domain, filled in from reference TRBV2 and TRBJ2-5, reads EPEVTQTPSHQVTQMGQEVILRCVPISNHLYFYWYRQILGQKVEFLVSFYNNEISEKSEIFDDQFSVERPDGSNFTLKIRSTKLEDSAMYFCASKAGGGETQYFGPGTRLLVL.

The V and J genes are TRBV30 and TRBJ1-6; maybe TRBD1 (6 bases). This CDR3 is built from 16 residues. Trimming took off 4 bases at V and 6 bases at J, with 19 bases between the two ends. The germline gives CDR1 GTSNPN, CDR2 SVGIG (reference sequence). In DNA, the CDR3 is TGTGCCTGGACCCCCCAGGGGTTCCGGGGTAATTCACCCCTCCACTTT. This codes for CAWTPQGFRGNSPLHF.

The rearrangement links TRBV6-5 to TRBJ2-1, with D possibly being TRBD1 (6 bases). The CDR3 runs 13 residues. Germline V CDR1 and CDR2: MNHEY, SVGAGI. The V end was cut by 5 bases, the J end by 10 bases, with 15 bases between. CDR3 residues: CASSRSFQGEQFF. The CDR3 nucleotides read TGTGCCAGCAGTAGATCTTTCCAGGGGGAGCAGTTCTTC.

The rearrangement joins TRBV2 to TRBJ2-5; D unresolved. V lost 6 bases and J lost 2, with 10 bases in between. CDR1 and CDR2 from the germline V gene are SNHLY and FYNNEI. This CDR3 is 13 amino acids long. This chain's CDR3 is CASRLQAQETQYF. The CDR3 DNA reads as TGTGCCAGCAGGCTTCAGGCTCAAGAGACCCAGTACTTC.

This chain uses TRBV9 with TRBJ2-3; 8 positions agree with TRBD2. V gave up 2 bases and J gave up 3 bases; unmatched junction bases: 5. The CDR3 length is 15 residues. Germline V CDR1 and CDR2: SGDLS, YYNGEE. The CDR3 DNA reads TGTGCCAGCAGCGTCGGGACTAGTCAAACAGATACGCAGTATTTT. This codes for CASSVGTSQTDTQYF.

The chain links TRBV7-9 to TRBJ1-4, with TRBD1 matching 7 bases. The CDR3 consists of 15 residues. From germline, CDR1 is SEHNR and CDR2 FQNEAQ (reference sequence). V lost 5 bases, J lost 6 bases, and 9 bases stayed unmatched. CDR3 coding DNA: TGTGCCAGCAGCCGCAGACAGGGTTGGGATGAAAAACTGTTTTTT. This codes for CASSRRQGWDEKLFF.

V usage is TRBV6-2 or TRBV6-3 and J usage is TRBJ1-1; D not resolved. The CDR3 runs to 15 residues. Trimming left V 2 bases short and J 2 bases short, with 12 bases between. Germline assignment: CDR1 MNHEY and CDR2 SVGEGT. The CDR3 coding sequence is TGTGCCAGCAGTTACGGGGTAGAGGGTAACACTGAAGCTTTCTTT. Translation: CASSYGVEGNTEAFF.

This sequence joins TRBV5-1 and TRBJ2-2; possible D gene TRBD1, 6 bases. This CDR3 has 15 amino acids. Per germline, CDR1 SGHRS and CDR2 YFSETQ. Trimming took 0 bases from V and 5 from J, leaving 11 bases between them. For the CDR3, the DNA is TGCGCCAGCAGCTTGGACAGGGTATTTACCGGGGAGCTGTTTTTT. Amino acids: CASSLDRVFTGELFF.

The CDR3 DNA sequence: TGCAGCTTTACCTCCGGGACTAGCGTGAATGGTGAGCAGTTCTTC. Its protein product is CSFTSGTSVNGEQFF. This chain connects TRBV29-1 to TRBJ2-1; 10 bases are a match to TRBD2. Germline lookup yields CDR1 SQVTM and CDR2 ANQGSEA. The trim removed 8 bases at V and 9 bases at J, leaving 16 bases unmatched. This CDR3 comprises 15 residues.

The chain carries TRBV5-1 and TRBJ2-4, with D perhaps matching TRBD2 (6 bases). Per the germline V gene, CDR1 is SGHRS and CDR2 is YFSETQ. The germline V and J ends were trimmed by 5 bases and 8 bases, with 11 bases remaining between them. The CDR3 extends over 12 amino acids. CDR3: CASRGSGDIQYF. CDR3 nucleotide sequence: TGCGCCAGCAGAGGTAGCGGTGACATTCAGTACTTC.

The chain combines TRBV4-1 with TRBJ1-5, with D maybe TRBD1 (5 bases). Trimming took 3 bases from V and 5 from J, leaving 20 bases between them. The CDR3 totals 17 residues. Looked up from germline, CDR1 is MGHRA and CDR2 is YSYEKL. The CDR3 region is CASSHPMGPVKDQPQHF. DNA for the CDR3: TGCGCCAGCAGCCACCCGATGGGGCCAGTAAAAGATCAGCCCCAGCATTTT.

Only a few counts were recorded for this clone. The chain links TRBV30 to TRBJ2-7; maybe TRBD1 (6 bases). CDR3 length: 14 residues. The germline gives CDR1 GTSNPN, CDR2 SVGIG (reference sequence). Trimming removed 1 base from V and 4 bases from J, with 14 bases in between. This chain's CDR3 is CAWSADSPPYEQYF. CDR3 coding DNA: TGTGCCTGGAGTGCGGACAGCCCTCCTTACGAGCAGTACTTC.

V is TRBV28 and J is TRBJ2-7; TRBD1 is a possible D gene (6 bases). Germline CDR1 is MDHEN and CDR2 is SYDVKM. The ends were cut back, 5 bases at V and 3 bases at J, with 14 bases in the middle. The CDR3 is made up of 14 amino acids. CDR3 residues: CASSLPDSNYEQYF. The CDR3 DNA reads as TGTGCCAGCAGTCTACCGGACAGCAACTACGAGCAGTACTTC. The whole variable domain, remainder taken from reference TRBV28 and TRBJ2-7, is DVKVTQSSRYLVKRTGEKVFLECVQDMDHENMFWYRQDPGLGLRLIYFSYDVKMKEKGDIPEGYSVSREKKERFSLILESASTNQTSMYLCASSLPDSNYEQYFGPGTRLTVT.

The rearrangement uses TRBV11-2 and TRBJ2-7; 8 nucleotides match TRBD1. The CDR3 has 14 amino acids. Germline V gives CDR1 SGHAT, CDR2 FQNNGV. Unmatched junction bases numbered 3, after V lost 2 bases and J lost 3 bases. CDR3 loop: CASSLNRGVYEQYF. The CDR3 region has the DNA TGTGCCAGCAGCTTAAACAGGGGGGTCTACGAGCAGTACTTC. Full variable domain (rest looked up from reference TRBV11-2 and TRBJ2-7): EAGVAQSPRYKIIEKRQSVAFWCNPISGHATLYWYQQILGQGPKLLIQFQNNGVVDDSQLPKDRFSAERLKGVDSTLKIQPAKLEDSAVYLCASSLNRGVYEQYFGPGTRLTVT.

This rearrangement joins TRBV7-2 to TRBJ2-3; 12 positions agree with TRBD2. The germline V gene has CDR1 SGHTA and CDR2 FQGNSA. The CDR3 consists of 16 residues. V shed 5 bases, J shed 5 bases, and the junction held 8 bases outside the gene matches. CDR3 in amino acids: CASSARLAGVGDTQYF. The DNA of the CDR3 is TGTGCCAGCAGCGCCCGACTAGCGGGGGTTGGAGATACGCAGTATTTT.

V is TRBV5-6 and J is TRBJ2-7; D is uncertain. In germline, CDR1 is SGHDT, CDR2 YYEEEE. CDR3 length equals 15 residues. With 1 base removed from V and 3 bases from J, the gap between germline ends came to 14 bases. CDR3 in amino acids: CASSLIVWANYEQYF. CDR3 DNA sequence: TGTGCCAGCAGCTTGATTGTCTGGGCAAACTACGAGCAGTACTTC.

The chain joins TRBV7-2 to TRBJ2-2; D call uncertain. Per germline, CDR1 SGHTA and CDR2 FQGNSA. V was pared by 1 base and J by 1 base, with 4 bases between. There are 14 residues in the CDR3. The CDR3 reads CASSLGQNTGELFF. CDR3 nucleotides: TGTGCCAGCAGCTTAGGGCAGAACACCGGGGAGCTGTTTTTT.

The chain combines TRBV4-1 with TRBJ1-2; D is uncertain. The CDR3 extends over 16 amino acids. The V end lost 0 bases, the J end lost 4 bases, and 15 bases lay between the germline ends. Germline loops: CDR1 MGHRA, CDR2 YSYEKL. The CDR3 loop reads CASSQDGERTAYGYTF. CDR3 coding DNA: TGCGCCAGCAGCCAAGATGGGGAGAGAACCGCCTATGGCTACACCTTC.

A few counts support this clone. This chain's CDR3 is CAWSVLGTGHRPQHF. The CDR3 region has the DNA TGTGCCTGGAGTGTACTAGGCACGGGCCATCGGCCCCAGCATTTT. V and J are TRBV30 and TRBJ1-5; D ambiguous. V lost 0 bases, J lost 9 bases, and 18 bases lay in between. Germline V CDR1 and CDR2: GTSNPN, SVGIG (reference sequence). There are 15 residues in the CDR3.

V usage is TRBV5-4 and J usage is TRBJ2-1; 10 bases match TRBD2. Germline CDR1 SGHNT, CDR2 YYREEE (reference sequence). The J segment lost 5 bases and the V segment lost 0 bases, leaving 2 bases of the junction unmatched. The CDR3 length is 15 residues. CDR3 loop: CASSLALAGHNEQFF. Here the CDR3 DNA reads TGTGCCAGCAGCTTGGCACTAGCGGGACACAATGAGCAGTTCTTC. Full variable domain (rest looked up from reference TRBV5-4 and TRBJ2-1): ETGVTQSPTHLIKTRGQQVTLRCSSQSGHNTVSWYQQALGQGPQFIFQYYREEENGRGNFPPRFSGLQFPNYSSELNVNALELDDSALYLCASSLALAGHNEQFFGPGTRLTVL.

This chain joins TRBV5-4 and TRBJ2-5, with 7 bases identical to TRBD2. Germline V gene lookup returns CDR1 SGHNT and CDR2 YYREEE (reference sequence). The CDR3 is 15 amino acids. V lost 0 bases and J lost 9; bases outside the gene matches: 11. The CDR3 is CASSLDHNGGGAQYF. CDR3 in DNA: TGTGCCAGCAGCTTGGACCATAATGGCGGGGGTGCCCAGTACTTC.

The DNA for the CDR3 is TGCAGCCCCCAAGCGGCAGATACGCAGTATTTT. This sequence encodes CSPQAADTQYF. The chain is built from TRBV29-1 and TRBJ2-3; TRBD2 might be the D (5 bases). Trimming pared 8 bases from V and 4 bases from J, leaving 10 bases between. The CDR3 has 11 amino acids. Germline CDR1 SQVTM, CDR2 ANQGSEA.

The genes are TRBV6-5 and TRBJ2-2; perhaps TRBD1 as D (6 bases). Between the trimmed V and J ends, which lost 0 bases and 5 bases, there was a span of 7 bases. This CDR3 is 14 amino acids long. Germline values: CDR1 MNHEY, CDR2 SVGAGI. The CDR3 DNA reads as TGTGCCAGCAGTTACTCTACAGGGACCGGGGAGCTGTTTTTT. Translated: CASSYSTGTGELFF.

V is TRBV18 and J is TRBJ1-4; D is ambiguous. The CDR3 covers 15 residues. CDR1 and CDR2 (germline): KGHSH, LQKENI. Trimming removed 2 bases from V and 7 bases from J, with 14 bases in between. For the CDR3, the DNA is TGTGCCAGCTCACCATTAGGAGGGTCCGGTGAAAAACTGTTTTTT. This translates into CASSPLGGSGEKLFF.

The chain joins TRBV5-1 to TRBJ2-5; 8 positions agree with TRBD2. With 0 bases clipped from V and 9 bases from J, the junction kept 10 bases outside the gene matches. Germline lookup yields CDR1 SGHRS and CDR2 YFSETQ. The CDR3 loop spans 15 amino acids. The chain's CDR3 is CASSLVEVLAAPQYF. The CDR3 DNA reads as TGCGCCAGCAGCTTGGTAGAAGTACTAGCGGCGCCCCAGTACTTC.

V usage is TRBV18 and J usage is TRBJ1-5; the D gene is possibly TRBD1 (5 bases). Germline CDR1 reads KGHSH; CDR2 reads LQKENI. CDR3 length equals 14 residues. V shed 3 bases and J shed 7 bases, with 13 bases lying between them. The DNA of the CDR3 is TGTGCCAGCTCACCGGACACCCCAAACCAGCCCCAGCATTTT. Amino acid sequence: CASSPDTPNQPQHF.